The 8 T cell receptor beta chains below were found in one sample sequenced in a study of T cell changes during pregnancy in multiple sclerosis. The repertoire was sequenced with immunoSEQ multiplex PCR; TCRdb's copy has only in-frame clones and lacks some. The repertoire holds roughly 40,000 clones, with 91% as singletons. The sample consisted of CD4+ T cells from peripheral blood mononuclear cells, taken before pregnancy. All receptors derive from a female donor with multiple sclerosis, enrolled in a pregnancy study.

This chain links TRBV7-6 with TRBJ1-2; weak D call: TRBD1 (5 bases). Trimming took 3 bases from V and 6 from J, leaving 17 bases between them. The CDR3 is made up of 15 amino acids. Germline V gene lookup returns CDR1 SGHVS and CDR2 FNYEAQ. CDR3 DNA: TGTGCCAGCAGCTTCCGACCGGATGGGGGGAATGGCTACACCTTC. This gives the protein CASSFRPDGGNGYTF.

The gene calls are TRBV7-9 and TRBJ1-1; TRBD1 matches at 10 bases. The CDR3 is 14 residues long. J was trimmed by 5 bases and V by 4 bases; bases with no gene match: 4. The germline CDR1 and CDR2 sequences are SEHNR and FQNEAQ (reference sequence). The CDR3 DNA reads as TGTGCCAGCAGCTCGACAGGGGGCAGGACTGAAGCTTTCTTT. It translates to CASSSTGGRTEAFF. The variable domain in full, completed from reference TRBV7-9 and TRBJ1-1, reads DTGVSQNPRHKITKRGQNVTFRCDPISEHNRLYWYRQTLGQGPEFLTYFQNEAQLEKSRLLSDRFSAERPKGSFSTLEIQRTEQGDSAMYLCASSSTGGRTEAFFGQGTRLTVV.

The chain links TRBV18 to TRBJ1-2, with 9 bases aligning to TRBD1. Germline CDR1 KGHSH, CDR2 LQKENI. The CDR3 is 15 residues long. Trimming removed 3 bases from V and 5 bases from J; junction bases left unmatched: 7. The CDR3 sequence is CASSPRTGEGYGYTF. In nucleotides, the CDR3 is TGTGCCAGCTCACCTCGGACAGGGGAAGGGTATGGCTACACCTTC.

This clone was found once. This rearrangement joins TRBV7-9 to TRBJ1-1, with 7 bases fitting TRBD1. Germline lookup yields CDR1 SEHNR and CDR2 FQNEAQ (reference sequence). CDR3 length equals 14 residues. V gave up 5 bases and J gave up 2 bases; unmatched junction bases: 5. The CDR3 reads CASSRRDRNTEAFF. The CDR3 DNA reads TGTGCCAGCAGCCGCCGGGACAGAAACACTGAAGCTTTCTTT.

The gene calls are TRBV29-1 and TRBJ1-2; D might be TRBD1 (6 bases). The CDR3 is made up of 13 amino acids. Per the germline V gene, CDR1 is SQVTM and CDR2 is ANQGSEA. Deletions cut 1 base from V and 8 bases from J, with 14 bases between. The CDR3 region has the DNA TGCAGCGTTGAAGGGGGGGGCGGTTGGGGCTACACCTTC. This gives the protein CSVEGGGGWGYTF. The full variable domain, completed using reference TRBV29-1 and TRBJ1-2, is SAVISQKPSRDICQRGTSLTIQCQVDSQVTMMFWYRQQPGQSLTLIATANQGSEATYESGFVIDKFPISRPNLTFSTLTVSNMSPEDSSIYLCSVEGGGGWGYTFGSGTRLTVV.

Comments on this clone: This same CDR3 is encoded by further DNA sequences in the sample. The V and J genes are TRBV2 and TRBJ2-7, with D perhaps TRBD2 (6 bases). The V and J ends lost 7 bases and 0 bases respectively, with 7 bases between them. Germline lookup yields CDR1 SNHLY and CDR2 FYNNEI. The CDR3 spans 12 residues. The CDR3 spells CASTGDSYEQYF. For the CDR3, the DNA is TGTGCCAGCACGGGAGACTCCTACGAGCAGTACTTC.

The chain links TRBV9 to TRBJ2-5, with 8 bases that match TRBD1. Germline-derived CDR1 and CDR2 are SGDLS and YYNGEE. J gave up 2 bases and V 4 bases, and 7 bases lay outside the gene matches. The CDR3 length is 15 residues. The DNA for the CDR3 is TGTGCCAGCAGCCCTGGGACAGGCAATCAAGAGACCCAGTACTTC. It encodes CASSPGTGNQETQYF. Full variable domain (missing parts from reference TRBV9 and TRBJ2-5): DSGVTQTPKHLITATGQRVTLRCSPRSGDLSVYWYQQSLDQGLQFLIQYYNGEERAKGNILERFSAQQFPDLHSELNLSSLELGDSALYFCASSPGTGNQETQYFGPGTRLLVL.

The chain recombines TRBV9 with TRBJ1-1; D is undetermined. The germline V gene has CDR1 SGDLS and CDR2 YYNGEE. The CDR3 runs to 13 residues. The V end was cut by 4 bases, the J end by 4 bases, with 11 bases between. Written as DNA, the CDR3 is TGTGCCAGCAGCTCTCGACCGGGCACTGAAGCTTTCTTT. Translated: CASSSRPGTEAFF.